The present T cell receptor (beta chain) was sequenced within a study of radiotherapy plus CTLA-4 blockade in lung cancer. Study summary: Under 20% of patients responded objectively, and about 33% achieved disease control.

Points from the study as a whole: Together with interferon-beta, which increased in serum after radiation, early dynamic changes in blood T cell clones were reportedly the best predictors of response. Radiotherapy plus ipilimumab was followed by expansion in blood of tumor-derived TCR clones.

Generated by immunoSEQ multiplex PCR, the TCRdb table keeps only in-frame clones and is missing some. The sample consists of 55,000 to 65,000 clones, about three quarters of them appearing once. Turning to this clone: Its antigen is still unknown.

Sequencing used peripheral blood, obtained from a patient treated with radiotherapy plus ipilimumab. The receptor was derived from a human donor with non-small cell lung cancer who had a partial response to radiotherapy plus ipilimumab.

The CDR3 DNA follows: TGTGCCAGCAGCTTCAACAGGGGCGACCGGGGGACTGAAGCTTTCTTT. Its protein is CASSFNRGDRGTEAFF. The chain carries TRBV11-2 and TRBJ1-1; 7 positions agree with TRBD1. V shed 3 bases and J 5 bases; nucleotides not matched to a gene: 12. This CDR3 is 16 amino acids long. CDR1 and CDR2 (germline): SGHAT, FQNNGV.